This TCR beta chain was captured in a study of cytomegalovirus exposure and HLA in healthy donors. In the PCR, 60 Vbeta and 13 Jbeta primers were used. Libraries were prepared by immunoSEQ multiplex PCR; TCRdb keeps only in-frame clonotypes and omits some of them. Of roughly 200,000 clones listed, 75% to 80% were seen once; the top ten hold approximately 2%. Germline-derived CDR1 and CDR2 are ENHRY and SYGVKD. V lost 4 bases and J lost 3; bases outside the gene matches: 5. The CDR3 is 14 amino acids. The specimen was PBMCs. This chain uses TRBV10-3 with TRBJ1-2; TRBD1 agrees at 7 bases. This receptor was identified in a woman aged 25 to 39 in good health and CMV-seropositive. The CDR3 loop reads CAISGNGQDYGYTF. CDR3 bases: TGTGCCATCAGTGGAAATGGACAGGACTATGGCTACACCTTC.